The clone carrying this T cell receptor (beta chain) was seen repeatedly, ten times or more. Its cognate antigen is unknown. Trimming pared 3 bases from V and 5 bases from J, leaving 17 bases between. Per germline, CDR1 LNHDA and CDR2 SQIVND (reference sequence). CDR3 size: 15 residues. This entry belongs to a study of T cells after yellow fever vaccination. Study-level background: SMART-Seq v4 Ultra Low Input prepared the low-cell-number fractions. General study points: FACS-sorted repertoires could contain abundant clonotypes contaminating from the bulk population. Most primary-vaccination clones recurred post-booster (just under 98% CD4, around 88% CD8).

The study made its TCR cDNA through 5'RACE template switching. That step introduced a universal primer site along with UMIs. Via MiXCR, TCRdb re-called the 5' RACE reads, giving one row per CDR3 protein. Counted here are 200,000 to 300,000 distinct CDR3 sequences, 3.6% occurring once; the ten biggest clones make up 15% to 20%. Material: PBMCs, obtained 15 days after the yellow fever booster vaccination. This TCR was recovered from a man in his late teens or twenties who received the YFV17D yellow fever vaccine. This rearrangement joins TRBV19 to TRBJ2-7; D call uncertain. CDR3 residues: CASSIGQRRVNEQYF. CDR3 in DNA: TGTGCCAGTAGTATTGGGCAGCGCCGGGTCAACGAGCAGTACTTC. The full variable domain, in which reference TRBV19 and TRBJ2-7 provide the parts outside the CDR3, is DGGITQSPKYLFRKEGQNVTLSCEQNLNHDAMYWYRQDPGQGLRLIYYSQIVNDFQKGDIAEGYSVSREKKESFPLTVTSAQKNPTAFYLCASSIGQRRVNEQYFGPGTRLTVT.